The 10 T cell receptor beta chains given below trace back to one sample, sequenced in a study of OX40 agonist ivuxolimab in advanced cancers. Produced via immunoSEQ multiplex PCR; TCRdb's table is partial and in-frame only. The repertoire holds tens of thousands of clones, with 70% to 85% as singletons. Sequences were derived from CD4+ or CD8+ T cells sorted from blood, sampled in a trial of the OX40 agonist ivuxolimab. The receptors were gathered from an adult with an advanced solid tumor such as melanoma, head and neck, liver or kidney cancer.

The rearrangement links TRBV6-1 to TRBJ1-1; 7 nucleotides match TRBD1. The CDR3 extends over 14 amino acids. Germline loops: CDR1 MNHNS, CDR2 SASEGT. Unmatched junction bases numbered 10, after V lost 7 bases and J lost 5 bases. The CDR3 DNA follows: TGTGCCAGCAACAGACAGGGTGAGAGGACTGAAGCTTTCTTT. Amino acid sequence: CASNRQGERTEAFF.

The chain joins TRBV18 to TRBJ2-7; TRBD2 is a possible D gene (5 bases). V was cut by 2 bases and J by 0 bases, with 14 bases left in between. The germline V gene has CDR1 KGHSH and CDR2 LQKENI. This CDR3 comprises 16 residues. The CDR3 reads CASSPSPAAASYEQYF. The CDR3 bases are TGTGCCAGCTCACCAAGCCCAGCGGCGGCCTCCTACGAGCAGTACTTC.

The chain uses TRBV30 and TRBJ1-6; no clear D gene. The ends were cut back, 0 bases at V and 0 bases at J, with 12 bases in the middle. The CDR3 loop spans 17 amino acids. The germline CDR1 and CDR2 sequences are GTSNPN and SVGIG (reference sequence). CDR3 residues: CAWSVSPTSSYNSPLHF. The CDR3 nucleotides read TGTGCCTGGAGTGTCTCCCCCACTAGCTCCTATAATTCACCCCTCCACTTT.

The V gene is TRBV15, the J gene TRBJ2-1; no clear D gene. Per the germline V gene, CDR1 is LNHNV and CDR2 is YYDKDF (reference sequence). Trimming pared 1 base from V and 5 bases from J, leaving 3 bases between. There are 12 residues in the CDR3. CDR3 nucleotide sequence: TGTGCCACCAGCAGAGTAGACAATGAGCAGTTCTTC. Protein product: CATSRVDNEQFF.

This clone was found a few times. The chain has TRBV5-6 and TRBJ1-6; no reliable D call. The CDR3 runs 15 residues. Germline-derived CDR1 and CDR2 are SGHDT and YYEEEE. Deletions cut 2 bases from V and 0 bases from J, with 6 bases between. CDR3 residues: CASSFRGSYNSPLHF. CDR3 in DNA: TGTGCCAGCAGCTTTCGAGGCTCCTATAATTCACCCCTCCACTTT.

This clone was detected once. The V call is TRBV7-2, the J call TRBJ1-5; 7 bases line up with TRBD1. Germline CDR1 and CDR2: SGHTA and FQGNSA. V was pared by 3 bases and J by 2 bases, with 1 base of the junction left unmatched. This CDR3 spans 14 amino acids. The CDR3: CASSFQGGNQPQHF. The CDR3, as DNA: TGTGCCAGCAGCTTCCAGGGGGGCAATCAGCCCCAGCATTTT.

The J gene is TRBJ2-1, the V gene TRBV6-6; D is undetermined. CDR1 is MNHNY and CDR2 is SVGAGI in the germline V gene (reference sequence). This CDR3 spans 14 amino acids. Deletions cut 8 bases from V and 0 bases from J, with 11 bases between. Here the CDR3 DNA reads TGTGCCAGCCGGTACACGAGCTCCTACAATGAGCAGTTCTTC. Translation gives CASRYTSSYNEQFF.

This chain joins TRBV5-1 and TRBJ2-7; the match to TRBD1 covers 7 bases. The trim removed 6 bases at V and 1 base at J, leaving 7 bases unmatched. Germline V CDR1 and CDR2: SGHRS, YFSETQ. There are 14 residues in the CDR3. The CDR3 spells CASTPGTASYEQYF. The CDR3 nucleotides read TGCGCCAGCACCCCGGGGACAGCATCCTACGAGCAGTACTTC.

In this sample, this clone turned up once. This chain joins TRBV7-9 and TRBJ2-7; 10 nucleotides match TRBD1. Germline values: CDR1 SEHNR, CDR2 FQNEAQ (reference sequence). Trimming took 3 bases from V and 3 from J; bases not matched to a gene: 5. The CDR3 has 15 residues. CDR3 in amino acids: CASSFDWTGGYEQYF. The CDR3 region has the DNA TGTGCCAGCAGCTTCGATTGGACAGGGGGCTACGAGCAGTACTTC.

J is TRBJ2-7 and V is TRBV6-6; no reliable D call. Germline V gives CDR1 MNHNY, CDR2 SVGAGI (reference sequence). The V gene lost 5 bases and the J gene lost 3 bases, with 14 bases spanning the gap. The CDR3 has 14 amino acids. CDR3: CASSRTAGSYEQYF. CDR3 bases: TGTGCCAGCAGTCGAACGGCAGGTAGCTACGAGCAGTACTTC.